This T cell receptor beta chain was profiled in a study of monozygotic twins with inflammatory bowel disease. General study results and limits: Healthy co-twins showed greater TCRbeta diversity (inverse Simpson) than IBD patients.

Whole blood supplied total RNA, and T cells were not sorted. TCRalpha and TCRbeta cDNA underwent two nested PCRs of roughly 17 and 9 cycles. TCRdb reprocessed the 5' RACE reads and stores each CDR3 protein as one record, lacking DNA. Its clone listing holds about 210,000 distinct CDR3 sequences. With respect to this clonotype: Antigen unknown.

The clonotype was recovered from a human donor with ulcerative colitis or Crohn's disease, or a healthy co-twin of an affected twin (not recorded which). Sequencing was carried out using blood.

The CDR3 sequence: CTSSAGGTQYF. The chain links TRBV9 to TRBJ2-5; lacking DNA, the TRBD1 call made by TCRdb goes unchecked. Germline CDR1 and CDR2: SGDLS and YYNGEE. CDR3 length: 11 residues.